Reported below is one T cell receptor beta chain. Its antigen target is currently unknown. The input lacks base qualities; no much larger clone sits a single base away. Trimming accounts for 6 bases at V and 2 bases at J, while the number of junction bases matched to no gene is 2. Spanning cysteine to phenylalanine, the CDR3 consists of 12 amino acids. Of the read, only the CDR3 DNA is kept; its 36 bases are in frame from base 1. The germline V gene (reference sequence) gives CDR1 as DFQATT and CDR2 as SNEGSKA. The data were obtained in a study of vaccination and CD4 T cells after COVID-19 (dated by TCRdb to 2022 to 2024). Study-level background: Convalescent patients had a positive SARS-CoV-2 result on nasal swab PCR, and of these patients, nine had mild disease and one had severe disease. The convalescent cohort included six males and four females, with two Hispanic individuals, seven Caucasians, two Asians and one multiracial person. Participants got two doses of the Pfizer-BioNTech BNT162b2 vaccine (n=8) or two doses of the Moderna mRNA-1273 vaccine (n=2). Post-COVID blood samples from convalescent patients were collected a median of 101 days after diagnosis, with a range of about 30 to 170 days. Post-vaccine blood samples were taken a median of roughly 75 days after the second vaccine dose, with a range of about 14 to 241 days. Three convalescent patients were sampled both early after vaccination (day 14) and late after vaccination (days 161 to 241). The cultures were stimulated with overlapping spike peptide pools from SARS-CoV-2 and from the common cold coronaviruses HCoV-NL63, HCoV-OC43 and HCoV-229E. In control cultures, a CEFX viral epitope pool was used as positive control, an HIV-1 Nef peptide pool was used as negative control, or no peptide was added. In ten to eleven COVID-19 convalescent patients and a few infection-naive healthy vaccine recipients, the spike-specific CD4+ TCR repertoire before mRNA vaccination was compared with the repertoire after mRNA vaccination. What the study reported, not specific to this receptor: Relatively few convalescent patients were included in the study, and early timepoints after natural infection were not analyzed. In convalescent patients, a median roughly 88% of post-vaccine SARS-CoV-2-reactive clones were detected only after vaccination, suggesting vaccine-specific priming. The median count of SARS-CoV-2-reactive clonotypes went up from around 23 after infection to 38 after vaccination, although the change was not significant. Of the vaccine-specific clones in convalescent patients, 304 of 307, or nearly all, reacted only to SARS-CoV-2 spike and did not cross-react with common cold coronaviruses.

The time point tag for this specimen amounts to: late sampling 161 to 241 days after vaccination in a few convalescent patients. According to the study, the label for this sample's treatment or condition signals: approximately 11-day PBMC culture with coronavirus spike peptide pools or control peptides (ViraFEST assay). The ViraFEST assay was used in the study, in which antigen-specific T cells were expanded with peptide pools and expanded clonotypes were subsequently identified by TCR sequencing. The positive SARS-CoV-2 PCR tests of the convalescent patients were dated from March to December 2020, before the Alpha, Beta and Delta variants emerged in the United States. Each well held 2 million to 2.5 million PBMCs cultured with roughly 10 ug/ml peptide pools in IMDM containing approximately 5% human AB serum and around 9 IU/ml IL-2. On days 3 and 7, half of the culture medium was replaced with fresh IL-2-containing medium. Once the cells had been in culture for roughly 10 days, the EasySep CD4+ T cell isolation kit was used to isolate CD4+ T cells by negative selection. PBMCs were separated from whole blood using Ficoll-Paque Plus gradient centrifugation and then either used fresh or cryopreserved at -140C. Triplicate wells were generally used for each culture condition.

The library came from PCR. DNA from cultured CD4+ T cells was subjected to TCR sequencing with the Oncomine TCR Beta short-read assay at the Johns Hopkins FTIC core. The QIAamp micro DNA kit was used to extract genomic DNA from the cultured CD4+ T cells. Oncomine TCR Beta libraries made from cultured CD4+ T cells were pooled using unique dual indexes and sequenced on an Illumina iSeq 100. As for the authors' bioinformatics: Non-productive sequences were removed, and CDR3s that did not start with C, did not end with F or W, or were shorter than 7 amino acids were discarded. The MANAFEST web application identified antigen-specific clonotypes by comparing peptide-stimulated wells against reference wells and other culture wells. Positive clones required FDR below 0.05, an odds ratio above 5, and productive frequency above 0.1% in at least two of three replicate wells. A clonotype was classed as cross-reactive if the clonotype showed significant expansion both in SARS-CoV-2 spike wells and in at least one common cold coronavirus spike condition. Levenshtein distances (stringdist) and unrooted phylogenetic trees (ape) in R version 3.6.1 were used to assess CDR3 homology. TCRdb reran the public reads through fastp at Q25 and MiXCR, keeping productive beta chains. Rows are combined by CDR3 protein, so each entry shows the most common genes and DNA. In this record, the V and J calls reflect TCRdb's handling and not the investigators' own analysis. The table for this sample lists approximately 18,000 distinct CDR3 sequences; 44% of them were counted only once. Of the sample, about a sixth falls within the top ten clones.

Recombination connected TRBV20-1 to TRBJ2-7, with 9 bases aligning to TRBD1. The material was CD4+ T cells from blood, cultured in vitro, obtained about 7 months after SARS-CoV-2 vaccination. The source of this sequence is a human donor who had recovered from COVID-19. The nucleotides read TGCAGTGCGAGACAGGGGGCCTACGAGCAGTACTTC. Its protein reads: CSARQGAYEQYF.